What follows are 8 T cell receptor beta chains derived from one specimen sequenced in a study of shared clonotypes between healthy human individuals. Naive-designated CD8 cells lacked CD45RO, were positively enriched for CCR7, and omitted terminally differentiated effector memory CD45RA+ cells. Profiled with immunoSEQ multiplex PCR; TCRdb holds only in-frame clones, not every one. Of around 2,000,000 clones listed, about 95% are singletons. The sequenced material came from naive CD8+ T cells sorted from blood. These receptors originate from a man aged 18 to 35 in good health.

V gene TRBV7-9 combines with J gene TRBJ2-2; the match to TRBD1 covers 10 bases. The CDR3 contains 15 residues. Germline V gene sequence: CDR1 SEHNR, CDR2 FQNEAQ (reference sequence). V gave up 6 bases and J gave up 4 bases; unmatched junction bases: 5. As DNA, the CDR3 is TGTGCCAGCAGAGACAGGGGGCTGGCCACCGGGGAGCTGTTTTTT. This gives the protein CASRDRGLATGELFF.

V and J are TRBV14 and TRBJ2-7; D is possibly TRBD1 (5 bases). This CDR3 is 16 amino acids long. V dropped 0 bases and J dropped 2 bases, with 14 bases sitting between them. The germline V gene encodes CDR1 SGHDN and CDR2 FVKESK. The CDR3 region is CASSQDLAGPPYEQYF. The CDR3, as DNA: TGTGCCAGCAGCCAAGATCTTGCAGGGCCCCCCTACGAGCAGTACTTC.

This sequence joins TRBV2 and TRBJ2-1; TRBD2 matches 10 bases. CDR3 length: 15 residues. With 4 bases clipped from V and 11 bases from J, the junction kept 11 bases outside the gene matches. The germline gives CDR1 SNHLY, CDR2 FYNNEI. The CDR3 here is CASSATSGDDWQQFF. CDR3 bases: TGTGCCAGCAGTGCAACTAGCGGGGACGATTGGCAGCAGTTCTTC.

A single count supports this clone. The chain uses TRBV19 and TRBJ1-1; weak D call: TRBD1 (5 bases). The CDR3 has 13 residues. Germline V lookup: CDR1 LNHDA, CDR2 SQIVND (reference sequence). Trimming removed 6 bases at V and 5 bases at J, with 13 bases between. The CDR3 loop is CASREGLGTEAFF. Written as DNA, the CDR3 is TGTGCCAGTAGAGAGGGGCTGGGGACTGAAGCTTTCTTT.

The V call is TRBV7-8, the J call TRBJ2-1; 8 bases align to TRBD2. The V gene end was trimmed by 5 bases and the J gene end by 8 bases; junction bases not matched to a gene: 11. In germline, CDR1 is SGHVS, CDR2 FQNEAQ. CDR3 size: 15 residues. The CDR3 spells CASSITAGGNDEQFF. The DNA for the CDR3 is TGTGCCAGCAGCATAACGGCGGGAGGTAACGATGAGCAGTTCTTC.

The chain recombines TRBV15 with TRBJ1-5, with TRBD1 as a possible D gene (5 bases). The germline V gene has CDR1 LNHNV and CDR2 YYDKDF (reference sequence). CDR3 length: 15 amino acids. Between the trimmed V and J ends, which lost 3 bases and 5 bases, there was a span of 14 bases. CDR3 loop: CATSSGTVADQPQHF. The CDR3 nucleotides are TGTGCCACCAGCAGCGGGACTGTGGCGGATCAGCCCCAGCATTTT. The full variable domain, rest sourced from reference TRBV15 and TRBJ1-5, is DAMVIQNPRYQVTQFGKPVTLSCSQTLNHNVMYWYQQKSSQAPKLLFHYYDKDFNNEADTPDNFQSRRPNTSFCFLDIRSPGLGDTAMYLCATSSGTVADQPQHFGDGTRLSIL.

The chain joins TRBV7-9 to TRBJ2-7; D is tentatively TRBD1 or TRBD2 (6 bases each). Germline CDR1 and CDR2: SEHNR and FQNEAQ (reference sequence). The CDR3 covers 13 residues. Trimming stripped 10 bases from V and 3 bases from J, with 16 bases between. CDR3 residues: CATTPGAGYEQYF. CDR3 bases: TGTGCCACCACCCCGGGGGCCGGCTACGAGCAGTACTTC.

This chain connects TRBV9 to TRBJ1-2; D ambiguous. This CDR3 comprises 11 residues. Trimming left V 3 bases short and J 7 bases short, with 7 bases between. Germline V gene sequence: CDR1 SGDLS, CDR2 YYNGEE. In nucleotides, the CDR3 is TGTGCCAGCAGCGCGCCGATTGGCTACACCTTC. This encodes CASSAPIGYTF.